The clone carrying this TCR beta chain showed up just a few times. Antigen specificity is unknown. Trimming removed 0 bases at V and 8 bases at J, with 22 bases between. The length of the CDR3 is 17 residues. The germline V gene encodes CDR1 LGHNA and CDR2 YNFKEQ. This entry comes from a study of T-cell memory formation after mild COVID-19. Study-wide results and limits: Shrinking CD4+ clones were chiefly CM and EM; CD8+ ones were chiefly EMRA.

TCRdb reprocessed the 5' RACE reads via MiXCR and lists one record per CDR3 protein. The sample has some 40,000 distinct CDR3 sequences, about 7.1% seen once. This sequence joins TRBV4-2 and TRBJ1-2; weak D call: TRBD1 (5 bases). The TCR comes from a man younger than 30 who had mild COVID-19 (a few samples of this study predate the infection). Cell type and time point are not known. Sequenced: PBMCs or a T cell subset sorted from them (not recorded which). The CDR3 here is CASSQDSAKPGIVGYTF. As DNA, the CDR3 is TGTGCCAGCAGCCAAGATAGCGCTAAGCCAGGGATTGTGGGCTACACCTTC.